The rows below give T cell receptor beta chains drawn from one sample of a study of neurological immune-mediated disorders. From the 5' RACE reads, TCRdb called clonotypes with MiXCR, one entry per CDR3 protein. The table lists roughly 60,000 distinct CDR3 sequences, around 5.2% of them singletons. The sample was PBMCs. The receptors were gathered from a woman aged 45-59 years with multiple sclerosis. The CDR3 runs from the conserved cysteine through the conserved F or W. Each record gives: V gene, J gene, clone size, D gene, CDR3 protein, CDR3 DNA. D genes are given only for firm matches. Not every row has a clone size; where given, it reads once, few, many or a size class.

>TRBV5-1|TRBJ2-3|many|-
CASSLAQISTDTQYF
TGCGCCAGCAGCTTGGCACAGATTAGCACAGATACGCAGTATTTT
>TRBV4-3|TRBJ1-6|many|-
CASSQDSRGSNSPLHF
TGCGCCAGCAGCCAAGATTCTCGGGGATCCAATTCACCCCTCCACTTT
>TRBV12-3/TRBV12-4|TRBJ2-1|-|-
CASHTKGNNNEQFF
TGTGCCAGTCACACAAAGGGGAACAACAATGAGCAGTTCTTC
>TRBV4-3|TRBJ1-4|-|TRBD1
CASSQEVNRGEKLFF
TGCGCCAGCAGCCAGGAAGTTAACAGGGGTGAAAAACTGTTTTTT
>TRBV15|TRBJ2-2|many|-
CATNTGFGELFF
TGTGCCACCAACACGGGTTTCGGGGAGCTGTTTTTT
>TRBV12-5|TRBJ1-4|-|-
CASGLGGRKLFF
TGTGCTAGTGGTTTGGGGGGTAGAAAACTGTTTTTT
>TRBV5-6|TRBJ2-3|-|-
CASSLNVMGLDTQYF
TGTGCCAGCAGCTTAAATGTTATGGGGCTTGATACGCAGTATTTT
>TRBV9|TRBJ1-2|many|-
CASSAGRNPYGYTF
TGTGCCAGCAGCGCGGGACGGAACCCCTATGGCTACACCTTC
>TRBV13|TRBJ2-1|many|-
CASSLPSRGNEQFF
TGTGCCAGCAGCTTACCTAGCCGAGGGAATGAGCAGTTCTTC
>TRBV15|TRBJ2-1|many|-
CATSGALVSMVNNEQFF
TGTGCCACCTCTGGGGCTTTGGTGTCCATGGTAAACAATGAGCAGTTCTTC
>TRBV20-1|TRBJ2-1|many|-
CSASLASGSIGEQFF
TGCAGTGCCTCCCTCGCTTCCGGGAGTATCGGTGAGCAGTTCTTC
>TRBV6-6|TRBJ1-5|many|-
CASSPKGGGVGNQPQHF
TGTGCCAGCAGTCCCAAGGGGGGGGGTGTTGGCAATCAGCCCCAGCATTTT
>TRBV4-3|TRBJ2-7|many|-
CASSQAATNGYEQYF
TGCGCCAGCAGCCAAGCTGCTACTAACGGCTACGAGCAGTACTTC
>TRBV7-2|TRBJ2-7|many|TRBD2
CASRKAGTSGDLYEQYF
TGTGCCAGCAGGAAAGCCGGGACTAGCGGGGACCTCTACGAGCAGTACTTC
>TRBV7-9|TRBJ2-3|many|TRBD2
CASSPAGEVADTQYF
TGTGCCAGCAGCCCAGCGGGGGAGGTCGCAGATACGCAGTATTTT
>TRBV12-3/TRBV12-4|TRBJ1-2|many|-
CASSLAGVYGYTF
TGTGCCAGCAGCCTTGCCGGAGTCTATGGCTACACCTTC
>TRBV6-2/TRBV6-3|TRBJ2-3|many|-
CASSYGLAQYF
TGTGCCAGCAGTTACGGGCTTGCGCAGTATTTT
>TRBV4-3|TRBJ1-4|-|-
CASSQVKEKLFF
TGCGCCAGCAGCCAAGTGAAAGAAAAACTGTTTTTT
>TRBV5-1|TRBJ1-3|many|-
CASSLGGENTIYF
TGCGCCAGCAGCTTGGGGGGCGAAAACACCATATATTTT
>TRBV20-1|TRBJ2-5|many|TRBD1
CSAGTGVEETQYF
TGCAGTGCTGGGACAGGGGTAGAGGAGACCCAGTACTTC
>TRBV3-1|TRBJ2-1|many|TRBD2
CASSQGTSLPRNEQFF
TGTGCCAGCAGCCAAGGGACTAGCCTCCCTCGGAATGAGCAGTTCTTC
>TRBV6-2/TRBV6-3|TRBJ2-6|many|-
CASSIGDSGANVLTF
TGTGCCAGCAGCATAGGGGACTCTGGGGCCAACGTCCTGACTTTC
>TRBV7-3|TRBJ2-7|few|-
CASSLTWRGSSYEQYF
TGTGCCAGCAGCTTAACTTGGAGGGGGTCTTCCTACGAGCAGTACTTC
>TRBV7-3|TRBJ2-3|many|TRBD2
CASSPQGGSTDTQYF
TGTGCCAGCAGCCCTCAGGGAGGGAGCACAGATACGCAGTATTTT
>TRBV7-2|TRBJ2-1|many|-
CASSRPGPGNEQFF
TGTGCCAGCAGTCGCCCCGGCCCGGGCAATGAGCAGTTCTTC
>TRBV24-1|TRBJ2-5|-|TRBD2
CATSDQAGGLETQYF
TGTGCCACCAGTGATCAAGCGGGGGGGCTAGAGACCCAGTACTTC
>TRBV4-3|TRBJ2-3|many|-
CASSQGLSVPPDTQYF
TGCGCCAGCAGCCAAGGTCTTTCGGTTCCCCCAGATACGCAGTATTTT
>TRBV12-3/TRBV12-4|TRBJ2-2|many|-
CASNPGRGHTGELFF
TGTGCCAGCAACCCCGGTAGGGGCCACACCGGGGAGCTGTTTTTT
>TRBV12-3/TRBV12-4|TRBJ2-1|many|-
CASTRDTLSYNEQFF
TGTGCCAGCACCCGAGACACCCTCTCCTACAATGAGCAGTTCTTC
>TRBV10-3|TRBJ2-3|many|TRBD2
CAIATSVTDTQYF
TGTGCCATTGCGACTAGCGTCACAGATACGCAGTATTTT
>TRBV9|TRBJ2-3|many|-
CASSFTASADTQYF
TGTGCCAGCAGCTTTACCGCTTCAGCAGATACGCAGTATTTT
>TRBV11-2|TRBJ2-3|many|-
CASSCSGDSCTDTQYF
TGTGCCAGCAGCTGCTCAGGGGACTCTTGCACAGATACGCAGTATTTT
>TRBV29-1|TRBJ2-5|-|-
CSAQAGIGETQYF
TGCAGCGCCCAAGCAGGGATCGGGGAGACCCAGTACTTC
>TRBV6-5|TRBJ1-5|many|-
CASRRGSNQPQHF
TGTGCCAGCAGACGGGGGAGCAATCAGCCCCAGCATTTT
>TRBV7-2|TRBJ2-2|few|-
CASSLPADISTGELFF
TGTGCCAGCAGCCTCCCGGCGGACATAAGCACCGGGGAGCTGTTTTTT
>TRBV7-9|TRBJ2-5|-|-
CASGRVGETQYF
TGTGCCAGCGGACGAGTGGGGGAGACCCAGTACTTC
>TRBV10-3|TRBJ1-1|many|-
CATSGSRNTEAFF
TGTGCCACCTCAGGGAGTAGGAACACTGAAGCTTTCTTT
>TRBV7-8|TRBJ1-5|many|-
CASSSAEGASNQPQHF
TGTGCCAGCAGCTCTGCCGAAGGGGCGAGCAATCAGCCCCAGCATTTT
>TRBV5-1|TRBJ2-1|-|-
CASSLGAENEQFF
TGCGCCAGCAGCTTGGGAGCGGAAAATGAGCAGTTCTTC
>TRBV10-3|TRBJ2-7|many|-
CAISDTGGEQYF
TGTGCCATCAGTGACACCGGGGGCGAGCAGTACTTC
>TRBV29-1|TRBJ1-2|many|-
CSVVPQSSYGYTF
TGCAGCGTTGTACCCCAGAGCTCCTATGGCTACACCTTC
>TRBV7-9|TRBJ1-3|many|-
CASSFFRDTGNTIYF
TGTGCCAGCAGCTTCTTCAGGGATACTGGAAACACCATATATTTT
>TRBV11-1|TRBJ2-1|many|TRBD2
CASSLARASGGANEQFF
TGTGCCAGCAGCTTAGCTCGTGCTAGCGGGGGGGCGAATGAGCAGTTCTTC
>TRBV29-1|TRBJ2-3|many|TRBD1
CSVEPGQGSTDTQYF
TGCAGCGTTGAACCGGGACAGGGGAGCACAGATACGCAGTATTTT